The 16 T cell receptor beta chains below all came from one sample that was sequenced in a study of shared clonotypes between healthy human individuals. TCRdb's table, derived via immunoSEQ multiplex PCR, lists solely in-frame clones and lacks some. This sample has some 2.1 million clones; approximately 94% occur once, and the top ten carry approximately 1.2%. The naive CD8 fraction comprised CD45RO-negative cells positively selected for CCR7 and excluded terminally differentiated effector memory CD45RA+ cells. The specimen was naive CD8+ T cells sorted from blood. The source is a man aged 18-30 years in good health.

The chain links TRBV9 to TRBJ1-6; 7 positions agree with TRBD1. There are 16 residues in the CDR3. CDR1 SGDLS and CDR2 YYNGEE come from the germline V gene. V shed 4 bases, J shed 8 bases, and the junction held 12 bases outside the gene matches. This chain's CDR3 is CASSPTSTGLDSPLHF. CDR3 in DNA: TGTGCCAGCAGCCCCACTTCGACAGGGTTGGATTCACCCCTCCACTTT.

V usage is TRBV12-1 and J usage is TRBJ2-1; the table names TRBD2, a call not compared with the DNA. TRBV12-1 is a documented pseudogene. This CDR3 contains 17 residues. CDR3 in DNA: TGTGCCAGCAGCTCGCGGACTAGCGGGAGTGGTTGCTATGAGCAGTTCTTC. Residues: CASSSRTSGSGCYEQFF.

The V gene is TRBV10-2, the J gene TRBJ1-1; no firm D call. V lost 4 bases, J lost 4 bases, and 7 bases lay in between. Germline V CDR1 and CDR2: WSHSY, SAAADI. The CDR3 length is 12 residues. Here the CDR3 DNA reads TGCGCCAGCAGTGTTATGGGCACTGAAGCTTTCTTT. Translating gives CASSVMGTEAFF.

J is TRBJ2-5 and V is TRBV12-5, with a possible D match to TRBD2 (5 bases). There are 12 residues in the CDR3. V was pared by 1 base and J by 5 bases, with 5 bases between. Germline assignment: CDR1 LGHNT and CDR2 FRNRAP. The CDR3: CASGLGEETQYF. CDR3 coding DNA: TGTGCTAGTGGTTTGGGGGAGGAGACCCAGTACTTC.

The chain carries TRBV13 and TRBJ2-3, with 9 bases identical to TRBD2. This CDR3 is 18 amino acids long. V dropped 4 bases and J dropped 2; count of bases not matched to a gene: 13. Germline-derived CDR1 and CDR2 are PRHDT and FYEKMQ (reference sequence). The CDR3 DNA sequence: TGTGCCAGCAGCTACTCAATTCAGGGACTAGCCGACACAGATACGCAGTATTTT. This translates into CASSYSIQGLADTDTQYF.

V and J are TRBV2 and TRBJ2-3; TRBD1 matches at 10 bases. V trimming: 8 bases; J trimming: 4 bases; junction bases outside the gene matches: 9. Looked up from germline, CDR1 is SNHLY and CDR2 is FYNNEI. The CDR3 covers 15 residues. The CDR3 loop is CASERGQGNSDTQYF. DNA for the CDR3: TGTGCCAGCGAAAGGGGACAGGGGAATTCAGATACGCAGTATTTT.

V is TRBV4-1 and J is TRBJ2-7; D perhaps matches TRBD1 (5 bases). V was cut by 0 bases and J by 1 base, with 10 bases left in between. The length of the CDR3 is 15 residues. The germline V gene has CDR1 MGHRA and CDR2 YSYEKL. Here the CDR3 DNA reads TGCGCCAGCAGCCAAGACATGGCAGGGTCCTACGAGCAGTACTTC. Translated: CASSQDMAGSYEQYF.

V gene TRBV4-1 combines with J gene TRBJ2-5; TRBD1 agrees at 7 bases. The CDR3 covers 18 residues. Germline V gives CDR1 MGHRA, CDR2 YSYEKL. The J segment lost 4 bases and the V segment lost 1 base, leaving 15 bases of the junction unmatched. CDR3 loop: CASSQGGRGFPRGETQYF. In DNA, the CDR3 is TGCGCCAGCAGCCAAGGAGGCAGGGGGTTTCCAAGAGGAGAGACCCAGTACTTC.

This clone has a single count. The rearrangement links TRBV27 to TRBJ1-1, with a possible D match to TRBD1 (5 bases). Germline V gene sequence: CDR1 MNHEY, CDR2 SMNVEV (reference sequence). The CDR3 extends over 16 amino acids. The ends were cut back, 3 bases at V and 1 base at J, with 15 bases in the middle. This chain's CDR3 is CASSFWGPNGNTEAFF. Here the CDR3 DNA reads TGTGCCAGCAGTTTTTGGGGACCTAACGGGAACACTGAAGCTTTCTTT.

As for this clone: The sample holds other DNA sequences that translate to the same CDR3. CDR3 in amino acids: CASSPGGAGYEQYF. DNA of the CDR3: TGTGCCAGCAGCCCTGGTGGGGCAGGCTACGAGCAGTACTTC. The chain couples TRBV9 to TRBJ2-7, with D possibly being TRBD1 (5 bases). Deletions cut 4 bases from V and 3 bases from J, with 14 bases between. This CDR3 comprises 14 residues. The germline V gene has CDR1 SGDLS and CDR2 YYNGEE.

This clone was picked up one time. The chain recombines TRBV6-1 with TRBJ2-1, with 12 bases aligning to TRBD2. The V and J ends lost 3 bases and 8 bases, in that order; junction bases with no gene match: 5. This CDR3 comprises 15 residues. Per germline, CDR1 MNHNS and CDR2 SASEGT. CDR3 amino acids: CASSEGLAGHYEQFF. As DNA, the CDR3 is TGTGCCAGCAGTGAGGGACTAGCGGGCCATTATGAGCAGTTCTTC.

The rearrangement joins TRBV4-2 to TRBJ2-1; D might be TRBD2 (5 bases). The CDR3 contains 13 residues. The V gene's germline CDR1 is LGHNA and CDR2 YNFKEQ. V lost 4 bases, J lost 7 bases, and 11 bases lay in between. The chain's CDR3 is CASSPGEGNEQFF. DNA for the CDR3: TGTGCCAGCAGCCCCGGAGAGGGTAATGAGCAGTTCTTC.

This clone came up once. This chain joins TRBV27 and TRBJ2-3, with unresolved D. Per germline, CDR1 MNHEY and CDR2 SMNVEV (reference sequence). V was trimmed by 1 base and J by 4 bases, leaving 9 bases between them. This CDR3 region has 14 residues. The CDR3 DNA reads TGTGCCAGCAGTTTATTGGTTAGTCCAGATACGCAGTATTTT. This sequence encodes CASSLLVSPDTQYF.

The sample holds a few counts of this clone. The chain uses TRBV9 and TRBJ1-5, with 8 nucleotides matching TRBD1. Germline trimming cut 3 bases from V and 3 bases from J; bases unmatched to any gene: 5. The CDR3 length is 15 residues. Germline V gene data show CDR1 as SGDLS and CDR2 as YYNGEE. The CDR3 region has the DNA TGTGCCAGCAGCGCCGAGGGACAGGTCAATCAGCCCCAGCATTTT. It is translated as CASSAEGQVNQPQHF. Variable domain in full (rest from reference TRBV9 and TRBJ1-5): DSGVTQTPKHLITATGQRVTLRCSPRSGDLSVYWYQQSLDQGLQFLIQYYNGEERAKGNILERFSAQQFPDLHSELNLSSLELGDSALYFCASSAEGQVNQPQHFGDGTRLSIL.

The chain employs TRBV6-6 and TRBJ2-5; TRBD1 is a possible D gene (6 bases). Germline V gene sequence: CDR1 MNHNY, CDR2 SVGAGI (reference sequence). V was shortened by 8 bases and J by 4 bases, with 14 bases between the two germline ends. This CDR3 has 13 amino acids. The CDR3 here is CASGYRVGETQYF. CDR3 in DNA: TGTGCCAGCGGCTACAGGGTAGGAGAGACCCAGTACTTC.

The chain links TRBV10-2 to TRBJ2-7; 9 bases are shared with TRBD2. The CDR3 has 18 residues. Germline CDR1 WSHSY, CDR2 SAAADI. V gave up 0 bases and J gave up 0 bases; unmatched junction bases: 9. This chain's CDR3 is CASSESRGLAGDSYEQYF. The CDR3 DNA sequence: TGCGCCAGCAGTGAGTCGAGAGGGTTAGCGGGGGACTCCTACGAGCAGTACTTC.